This entry describes one TCR beta chain. What antigen it recognizes has not been identified. One base away there is no much larger clone; base qualities are not given. Libraries were built with the immunoSEQ multiplex PCR assay. Not all clones reach the TCRdb copy of this immuneACCESS table, which keeps in-frame sequences only. Checked studies attribute under half of the gap to unresolved V genes and leave the rest unexplained. The sample includes some 16,000 clones, with roughly four fifths observed a single time. The ten largest clones add up to approximately 10% of the sample. This sample was taken from a study of T cells and Merkel cell carcinoma outcomes (dated by TCRdb to the early 2020s). For the wider study: In patients with Merkel cell carcinoma, researchers looked at whether the T-cell repertoire of the tumor, along with T-cell density, could predict clinical outcome. Study-wide findings and limitations: According to the report, clinical outcomes in Merkel cell carcinoma patients could be predicted using T-cell density together with features of the T-cell repertoire.

Samples came from patients with Merkel cell carcinoma. Sequenced input: tumor tissue from Merkel cell carcinoma. This receptor was taken from a human donor with Merkel cell carcinoma.

The sequenced DNA is TGCGCCAGCAGCTTGGATCAGCCCGCCAGAGAGACCCAGTACTTC. Translation gives CASSLDQPARETQYF. This chain joins TRBV5-1 to TRBJ2-5, with the D gene call left open. The CDR3, from cysteine to phenylalanine, totals 15 residues. Only the CDR3 DNA is retained, 45 bases long and in frame from the first base. The germline V gene sets CDR1 to SGHRS and CDR2 to YFSETQ. The trim is 0 bases for V and 4 bases for J, with a gap of 13 bases between the germline ends.